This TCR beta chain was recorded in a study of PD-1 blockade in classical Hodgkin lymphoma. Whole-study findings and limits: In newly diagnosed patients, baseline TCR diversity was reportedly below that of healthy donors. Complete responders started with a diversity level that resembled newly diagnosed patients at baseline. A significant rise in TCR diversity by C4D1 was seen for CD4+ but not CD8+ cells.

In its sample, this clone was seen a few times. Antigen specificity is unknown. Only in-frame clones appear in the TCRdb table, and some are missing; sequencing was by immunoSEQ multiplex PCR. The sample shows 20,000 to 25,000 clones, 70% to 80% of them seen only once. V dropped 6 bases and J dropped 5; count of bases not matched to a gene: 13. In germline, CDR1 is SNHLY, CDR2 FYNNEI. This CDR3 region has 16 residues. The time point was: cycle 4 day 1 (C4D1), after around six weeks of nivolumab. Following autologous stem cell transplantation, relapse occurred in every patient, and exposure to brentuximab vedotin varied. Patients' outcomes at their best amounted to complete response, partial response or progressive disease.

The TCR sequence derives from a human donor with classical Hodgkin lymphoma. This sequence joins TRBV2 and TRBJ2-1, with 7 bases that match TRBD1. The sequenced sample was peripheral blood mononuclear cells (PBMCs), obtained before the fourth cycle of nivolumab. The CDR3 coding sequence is TGTGCCAGCAGGACAGGGCCGTGGCGATCGAACAATGAGCAGTTCTTC. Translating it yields CASRTGPWRSNNEQFF. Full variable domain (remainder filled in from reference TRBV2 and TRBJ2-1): EPEVTQTPSHQVTQMGQEVILRCVPISNHLYFYWYRQILGQKVEFLVSFYNNEISEKSEIFDDQFSVERPDGSNFTLKIRSTKLEDSAMYFCASRTGPWRSNNEQFFGPGTRLTVL.